This TCR beta chain came from a study of shared clonotypes between healthy human individuals. For the study at large: Per-donor plates numbered three CD4 naive, three CD4 memory, two CD8 naive and one CD8 memory.

Germline CDR1 reads SGHRS; CDR2 reads YFSETQ. This CDR3 is 13 amino acids long. The V gene lost 4 bases and the J gene lost 8 bases, with 12 bases spanning the gap. Study results and caveats: Generation of non-shared clonotypes was less probable than generation of clonotypes shared by all four donors.

Note on this clone: As yet, its antigen is unknown.

The healthy adult donors were HIV-negative and reported no recent acute infections or vaccinations. Original handling: Junction-only sequences without quality scores came from ImmunoSEQ, so filtering differed. The assay was immunoSEQ multiplex PCR, and TCRdb's table has in-frame clones only and misses some. V and J calls and clone size are given by that table; D and trimming were obtained from the DNA. This sample has approximately 2.3 million clones, with 90% to 95% found just once. This receptor was taken from a man aged 18 to 30 in good health. Some clones in this sample may be carry-over from other donors' samples. The sample taken for sequencing was naive CD4+ T cells from PBMCs. Described subset: CD45RA+ positively selected. This chain connects TRBV5-1 to TRBJ1-4; D unclear. CDR3 bases: TGCGCCAGCAGCGGGATCGTGGGGGAAAAACTGTTTTTT. Its translation: CASSGIVGEKLFF.